A selection of T cell receptor beta chains follows, all from one sample in a study of blood T cell repertoires in COVID-19. The protocol was immunoSEQ multiplex PCR, while the TCRdb copy is restricted to in-frame clones and leaves out a portion. Of 350,000 to 400,000 clones in the sample, roughly nine tenths were seen once. The material sequenced was PBMCs or T cells enriched from blood (not recorded which). All receptors come from a woman aged 25-40 years who had recovered from COVID-19. Both conserved end residues are part of each CDR3. The D gene is left open where the match is weak. A clone size is listed for some rows: how often the clone was seen (once, few, many), or a class if it is expanded.

j_gene | d_gene | v_gene | abundance | CDR3nt | CDR3aa
TRBJ1-2 | . | TRBV24-1 | . | TGTGCCACCAGTGACCCGGACATCAACTATGGCTACACCTTC | CATSDPDINYGYTF
TRBJ1-1 | . | TRBV11-1 | . | TGTGCCAGCAGCCCAGACAGCATGAACACTGAAGCTTTCTTT | CASSPDSMNTEAFF
TRBJ1-2 | . | TRBV5-1 | . | TGCGCCAGCTTTTCCGAGGGCTATGGCTACACCTTC | CASFSEGYGYTF
TRBJ1-5 | . | TRBV28 | . | TGTGCCAGCAGTTTCGACCAGGGGTATCAGCCCCAGCATTTT | CASSFDQGYQPQHF
TRBJ1-1 | . | TRBV28 | few | TGTGCCAGCAGTTCCCAAAAGAACAGGGCGAACACTGAAGCTTTCTTT | CASSSQKNRANTEAFF
TRBJ1-2 | . | TRBV3-1/TRBV3-2 | few | TGTGCCAGCAGCCCAAGTGAGAGGGCTACCTATGGCTACACCTTC | CASSPSERATYGYTF
TRBJ2-1 | TRBD2 | TRBV11-2 | few | TGTGCCAGCAGCTCAACTAGCGGGGGGACTGAGCAGTTCTTC | CASSSTSGGTEQFF
TRBJ2-2 | TRBD1 | TRBV11-2 | . | TGTGCCAGCAGCGACCACCCCCTCGACAGGGAGAACACCGGGGAGCTGTTTTTT | CASSDHPLDRENTGELFF
TRBJ1-1 | . | TRBV5-6 | . | TGTGCCAGCAGCTTGGGCGGAAGGGGCCCTGAAGCTTTCTTT | CASSLGGRGPEAFF
TRBJ2-3 | TRBD1 | TRBV7-3 | . | TGTGCCAATTGGACAGGGAGGAGCACAGATACGCAGTATTTT | CANWTGRSTDTQYF
TRBJ1-4 | . | TRBV5-1 | . | TGCGCCAGCAGCTTCGTACATCCGGCGCGGGAAAAACTGTTTTTT | CASSFVHPAREKLFF
TRBJ1-5 | . | TRBV27 | . | TGTGCCAGCAGACCCGGGACACGCAGTACCAATCAGCCCCAGCATTTT | CASRPGTRSTNQPQHF
TRBJ1-2 | . | TRBV28 | . | TGTGCCAGCAGGACAGGATCTCCCAAATACTATGGCTACACCTTC | CASRTGSPKYYGYTF
TRBJ1-4 | TRBD1 | TRBV3-1/TRBV3-2 | . | TGTGCCAGCAGCCAAGGGACAGGGGGCTTTGAAAAACTGTTTTTT | CASSQGTGGFEKLFF
TRBJ2-1 | . | TRBV12-3/TRBV12-4 | once | TGTGCCAGCAGTTTAGAGCTCAATGAGCAGTTCTTC | CASSLELNEQFF
TRBJ2-1 | TRBD2 | TRBV7-6 | . | TGTGCCAGCAGCAGCCTCACTAGCGGGGGGGCGGATGAGCAGTTCTTC | CASSSLTSGGADEQFF
TRBJ2-1 | TRBD2 | TRBV5-1 | . | TGCGCCAGCAGCTTGGGGGTGCTAGCGGGACTGAACAATGAGCAGTTCTTC | CASSLGVLAGLNNEQFF
TRBJ2-1 | TRBD1 | TRBV6-4 | once | TGTGCCAGCAGTGTGGGGCAGGGGGACTACAATGAGCAGTTCTTC | CASSVGQGDYNEQFF
TRBJ1-1 | TRBD1 | TRBV9 | . | TGTGCCAGCAGCGCCTATCCCGGGACAGGGAACAAGAACACTGAAGCTTTCTTT | CASSAYPGTGNKNTEAFF
TRBJ2-2 | TRBD1 | TRBV5-1 | once | TGCGCCAGCAGCTACCTGACAGGGGAGACCGGGGAGCTGTTTTTT | CASSYLTGETGELFF
TRBJ2-1 | TRBD2 | TRBV4-1 | . | TGCGCCAGCAGCCCCCTAGCGGGAGTGTTGTACAATGAGCAGTTCTTC | CASSPLAGVLYNEQFF
TRBJ2-1 | . | TRBV5-1 | . | TGCGCCAGCAGACCCACAGGGAGCTCCTACAATGAGCAGTTCTTC | CASRPTGSSYNEQFF
TRBJ2-3 | . | TRBV2 | once | TGTGCCAGCAGTGGACAGACGGCAGTGAATTTT | CASSGQTAVNF
TRBJ1-1 | . | TRBV6-5 | . | TGTGCCAGCCGAAGACAGTACACTGAAGCTTTCTTT | CASRRQYTEAFF
TRBJ1-6 | . | TRBV11-2 | few | TGTGCCAGCAGACCCACCGATTGGCAGGGGAATTCACCCCTCCACTTT | CASRPTDWQGNSPLHF
TRBJ1-1 | TRBD1 | TRBV2 | . | TGTGCCAGCAGTGCCGCGACAGGGGTTAAAATTGAAGCTTTCTTT | CASSAATGVKIEAFF